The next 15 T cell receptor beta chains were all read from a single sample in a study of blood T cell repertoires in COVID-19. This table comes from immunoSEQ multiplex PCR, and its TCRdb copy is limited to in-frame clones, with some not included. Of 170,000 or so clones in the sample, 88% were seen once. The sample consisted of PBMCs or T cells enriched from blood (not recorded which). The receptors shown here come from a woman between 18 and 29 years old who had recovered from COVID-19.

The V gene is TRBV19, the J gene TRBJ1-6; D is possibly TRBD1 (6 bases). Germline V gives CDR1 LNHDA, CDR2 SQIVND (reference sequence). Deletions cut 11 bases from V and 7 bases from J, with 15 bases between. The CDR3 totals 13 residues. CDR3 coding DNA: TGTGCCTCCTCCTGGGGACAAAATTCACCCCTCCACTTT. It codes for CASSWGQNSPLHF.

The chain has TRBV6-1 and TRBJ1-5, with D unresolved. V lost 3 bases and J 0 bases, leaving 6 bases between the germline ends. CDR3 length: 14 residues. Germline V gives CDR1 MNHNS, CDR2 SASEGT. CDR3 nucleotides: TGTGCCAGCAGTGATGCCGGTAGCAATCAGCCCCAGCATTTT. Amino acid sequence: CASSDAGSNQPQHF.

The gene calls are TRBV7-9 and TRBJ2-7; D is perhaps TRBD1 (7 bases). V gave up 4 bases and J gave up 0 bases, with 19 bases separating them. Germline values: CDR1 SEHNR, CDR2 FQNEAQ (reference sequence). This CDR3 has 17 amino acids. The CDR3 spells CASSSGLGQKSSYEQYF. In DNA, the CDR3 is TGTGCCAGCAGCTCGGGACTGGGACAGAAGAGCTCCTACGAGCAGTACTTC.

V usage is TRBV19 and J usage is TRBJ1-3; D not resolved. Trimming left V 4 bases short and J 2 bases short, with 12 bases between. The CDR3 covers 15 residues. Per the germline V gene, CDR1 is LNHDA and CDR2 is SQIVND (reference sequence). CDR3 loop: CASSRGVDPGNTIYF. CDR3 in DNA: TGTGCCAGTAGTAGAGGTGTAGACCCTGGAAACACCATATATTTT.

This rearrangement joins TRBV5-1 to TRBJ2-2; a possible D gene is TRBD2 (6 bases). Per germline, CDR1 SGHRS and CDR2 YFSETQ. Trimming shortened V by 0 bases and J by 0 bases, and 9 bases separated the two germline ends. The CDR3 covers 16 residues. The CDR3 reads CASSLGSGSNTGELFF. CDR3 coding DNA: TGCGCCAGCAGCTTGGGAAGCGGGTCGAACACCGGGGAGCTGTTTTTT.

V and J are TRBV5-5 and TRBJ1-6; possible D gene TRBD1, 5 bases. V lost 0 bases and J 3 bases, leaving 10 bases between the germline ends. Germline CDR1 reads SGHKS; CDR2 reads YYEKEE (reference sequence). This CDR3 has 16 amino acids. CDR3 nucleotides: TGTGCCAGCAGCTTGGCAGGGTCGAGCTATAATTCACCCCTCCACTTT. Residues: CASSLAGSSYNSPLHF.

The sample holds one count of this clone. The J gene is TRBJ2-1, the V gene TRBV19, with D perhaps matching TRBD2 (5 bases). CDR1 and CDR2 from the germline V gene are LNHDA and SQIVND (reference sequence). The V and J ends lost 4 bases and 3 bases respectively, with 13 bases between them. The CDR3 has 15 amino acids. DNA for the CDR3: TGTGCCAGTAGTAAGGCTAGCCAAGGCTACAATGAGCAGTTCTTC. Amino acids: CASSKASQGYNEQFF.

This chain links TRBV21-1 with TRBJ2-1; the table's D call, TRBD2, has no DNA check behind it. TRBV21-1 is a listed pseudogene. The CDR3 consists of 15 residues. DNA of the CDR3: TGTGCCAGCAGTCGGACTAGCGGGGGGTTCGGTGAGCAGTTCTTC. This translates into CASSRTSGGFGEQFF.

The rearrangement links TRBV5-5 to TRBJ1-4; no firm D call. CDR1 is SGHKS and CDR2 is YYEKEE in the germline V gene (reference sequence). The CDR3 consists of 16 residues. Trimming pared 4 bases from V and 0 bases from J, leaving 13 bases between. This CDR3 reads CASSGWTEATNEKLFF. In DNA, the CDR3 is TGTGCCAGCAGCGGCTGGACGGAGGCAACTAATGAAAAACTGTTTTTT.

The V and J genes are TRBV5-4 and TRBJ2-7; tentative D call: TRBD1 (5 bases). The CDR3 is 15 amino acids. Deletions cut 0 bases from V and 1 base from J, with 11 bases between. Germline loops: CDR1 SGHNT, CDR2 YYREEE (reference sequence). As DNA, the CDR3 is TGTGCCAGCAGCTTGGGACAGCGAGGATCCTACGAGCAGTACTTC. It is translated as CASSLGQRGSYEQYF.

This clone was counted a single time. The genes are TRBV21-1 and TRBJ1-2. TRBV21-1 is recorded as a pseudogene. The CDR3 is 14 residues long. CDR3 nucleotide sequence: TGTGCCAGCGGGGCGCCGTGGAGGGTTTGTGGCTACACCTTC. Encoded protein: CASGAPWRVCGYTF.

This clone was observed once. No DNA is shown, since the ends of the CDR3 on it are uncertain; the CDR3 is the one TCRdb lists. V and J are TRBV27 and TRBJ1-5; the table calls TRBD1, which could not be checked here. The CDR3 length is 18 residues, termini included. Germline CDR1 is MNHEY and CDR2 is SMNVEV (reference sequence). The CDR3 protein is CASSSSVHPDRVSQPQHF.

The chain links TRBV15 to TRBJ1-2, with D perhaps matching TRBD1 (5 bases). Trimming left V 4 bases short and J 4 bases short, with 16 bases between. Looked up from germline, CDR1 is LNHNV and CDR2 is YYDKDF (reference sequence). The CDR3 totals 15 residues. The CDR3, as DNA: TGTGCCACCAGCATAGGGGATCCGGGGGTCTATGGCTACACCTTC. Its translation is CATSIGDPGVYGYTF.

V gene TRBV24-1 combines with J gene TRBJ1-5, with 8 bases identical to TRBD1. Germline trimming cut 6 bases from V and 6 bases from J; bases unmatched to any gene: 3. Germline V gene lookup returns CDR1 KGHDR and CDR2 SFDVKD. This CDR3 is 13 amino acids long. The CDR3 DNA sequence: TGTGCCACCAGTAGACAGGGGAGTCAGCCCCAGCATTTT. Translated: CATSRQGSQPQHF.

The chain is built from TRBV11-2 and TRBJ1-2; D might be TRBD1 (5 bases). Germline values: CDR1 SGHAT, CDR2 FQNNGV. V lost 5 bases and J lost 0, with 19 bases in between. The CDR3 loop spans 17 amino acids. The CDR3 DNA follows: TGTGCCAGCAGCGATTTTAATGGGGGGGATACTAACTATGGCTACACCTTC. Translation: CASSDFNGGDTNYGYTF.